The sequence of this T cell receptor (beta chain) was determined in a study of OX40 agonist ivuxolimab in advanced cancers. Overall study: Administration of intravenous ivuxolimab to patients occurred every 2 weeks at 0.01 to 10 mg/kg.

Method: immunoSEQ multiplex PCR; TCRdb's copy keeps in-frame clones and lacks some. Of approximately 15,000 clones listed, approximately 86% are singletons. Germline V gene sequence: CDR1 MNHNS, CDR2 SASEGT. This CDR3 spans 13 amino acids. The V end was cut by 8 bases, the J end by 4 bases, with 9 bases between. Prior autoimmune disease or systemic immunosuppression barred patients. Study-level results: Dosing at 0.1 to 3.0 mg/kg was accompanied by clonal expansion of CD4+ and CD8+ blood T cells by week 6.

For this clone: Its antigen is not identified.

This clonotype was sampled from an adult with an advanced solid tumor such as melanoma, head and neck, liver or kidney cancer. The V and J genes are TRBV6-1 and TRBJ1-6, with a weak D call TRBD1 (6 bases). Sequenced here: CD4+ or CD8+ T cells sorted from blood, sampled in a trial of the OX40 agonist ivuxolimab. CDR3 loop: CASATGYNSPLHF. CDR3 nucleotides: TGTGCCAGCGCGACAGGATATAATTCACCCCTCCACTTT.